This T cell receptor (beta chain) originates from a study of early T cells in non-severe SARS-CoV-2 infection. Study results and caveats: The study's VDJdb matching favored anti-spike CD8 responses and missed private and CD4 specificities.

Individual cDNA molecules carried attached unique molecular identifiers. A single record per CDR3 protein comes from TCRdb applying MiXCR to the 5' RACE reads. The profile shows 65,000 to 80,000 distinct CDR3 sequences, 11% of them singletons. Germline V gene data show CDR1 as ENHRY and CDR2 as SYGVKD. The CDR3 contains 13 residues. V was pared by 6 bases and J by 6 bases, with 6 bases of the junction left unmatched. Notes on this clonotype: Its specificity is unknown.

This chain connects TRBV10-3 to TRBJ2-7; 9 bases agree with TRBD2. The sample was whole blood. The receptor was derived from an adult who was a healthcare worker with PCR-confirmed SARS-CoV-2 infection or an uninfected control (not recorded which). The chain's CDR3 is CAIRIGTSPEQYF. CDR3 bases: TGTGCCATCAGGATAGGGACTAGCCCCGAGCAGTACTTC.